The sequence of this T cell receptor (beta chain) was determined in a study of blood T cell repertoires in COVID-19. Study background: Acute-phase and convalescent COVID-19 samples originated in the United States, Italy and Spain.

Original handling: Quantification of nucleated cells was approximated via reference gene primer amplification. The method was immunoSEQ multiplex PCR; TCRdb's version includes in-frame clones alone and lacks a portion of them. The V and J calls and clone size were taken over from that table, and D and trimming were inferred from the DNA. The repertoire holds fewer than 250,000 clones, with around nine tenths as singletons. This CDR3 spans 17 amino acids. Germline assignment: CDR1 SEHNR and CDR2 FQNEAQ (reference sequence). V shed 5 bases and J 0 bases; nucleotides not matched to a gene: 7. The sample comprised peripheral blood. The rearrangement uses TRBV7-9 and TRBJ2-1, with 10 bases identical to TRBD2. This sequence was found in an older woman who had recovered from COVID-19. CDR3 DNA: TGTGCCAGCAGCCCTACTAGCGGGGATTACTCCTACAATGAGCAGTTCTTC. This sequence encodes CASSPTSGDYSYNEQFF.